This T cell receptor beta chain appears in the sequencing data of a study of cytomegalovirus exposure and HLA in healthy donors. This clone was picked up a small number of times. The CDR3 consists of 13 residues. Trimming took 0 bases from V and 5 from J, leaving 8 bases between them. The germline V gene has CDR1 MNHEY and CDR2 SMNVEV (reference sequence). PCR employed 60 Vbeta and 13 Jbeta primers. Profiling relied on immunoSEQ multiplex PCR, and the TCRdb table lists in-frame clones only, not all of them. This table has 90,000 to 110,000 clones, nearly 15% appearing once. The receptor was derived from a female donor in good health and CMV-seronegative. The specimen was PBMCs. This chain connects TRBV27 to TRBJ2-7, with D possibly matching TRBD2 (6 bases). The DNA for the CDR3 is TGTGCCAGCAGTTTATCCCCGGGGGACGAGCAGTACTTC. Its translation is CASSLSPGDEQYF.